The 17 T cell receptor beta chains below come from one sample, sequenced in a study of post-analysis software for immune sequencing data. The study, taken as a whole, reports: Patients had higher frequencies than controls of five TRBV segments, including TRBV5-6, TRBV5-1 and TRBV20-1.

No antigens are known for them. TCR beta libraries were prepared from cDNA with unique molecular identifiers. Using its own MiXCR run on the PCR reads, TCRdb lists one record per CDR3 protein. The sample contains some 370,000 distinct CDR3 sequences, around a third of which appear only once. Input material: blood. The receptors here all came from a girl aged 5-17 years with multiple sclerosis.

Remarks on this clonotype: The germline gene is not matched at one end of the junction; a read error may be the cause. The genes are TRBV27 and TRBJ1-2; D call uncertain. The CDR3 loop spans 14 amino acids. Germline V gives CDR1 MNHEY, CDR2 SMNVEV (reference sequence). The CDR3 nucleotides are TGTGCCAGCAGTGCCTCGACGGACTATTATGGTTACACCTTC. Protein sequence: CASSASTDYYGYTF.

The V call is TRBV4-1, the J call TRBJ1-1; D gene uncertain. V lost 0 bases and J lost 3, with 11 bases in between. The length of the CDR3 is 15 residues. Germline loops: CDR1 MGHRA, CDR2 YSYEKL. The CDR3 here is CASSQDHGKDTEAFF. CDR3 DNA: TGCGCCAGCAGCCAAGATCACGGTAAGGACACTGAAGCTTTCTTT.

This clonotype was counted a few times. V is TRBV6-5 and J is TRBJ2-7, with D possibly being TRBD1 (6 bases). Trimming left V 6 bases short and J 3 bases short, with 15 bases between. Germline assignment: CDR1 MNHEY and CDR2 SVGAGI. There are 14 residues in the CDR3. CDR3 region: CASSPSEGDYEQYF. In DNA, the CDR3 is TGTGCCAGCAGCCCCTCCGAGGGGGACTACGAGCAGTACTTC.

This chain joins TRBV24-1 and TRBJ2-2; possible D gene TRBD1, 5 bases. The CDR3 extends over 14 amino acids. Between the trimmed V and J ends, which lost 4 bases and 4 bases, there was a span of 9 bases. The germline CDR1 and CDR2 sequences are KGHDR and SFDVKD. The CDR3 region has the DNA TGTGCCACCAGTGACCAGGGTGGCACCGGGGAGCTGTTTTTT. This sequence encodes CATSDQGGTGELFF.

This clonotype was seen a handful of times. The chain couples TRBV29-1 to TRBJ1-5; D perhaps matches TRBD1 (6 bases). The CDR3 consists of 12 residues. V was shortened by 6 bases and J by 6 bases, with 12 bases between the two germline ends. The germline gives CDR1 SQVTM, CDR2 ANQGSEA. The CDR3 here is CSVKGGGQPQHF. CDR3 nucleotide sequence: TGCAGCGTAAAGGGAGGGGGTCAGCCCCAGCATTTT.

This clonotype was found a few times. The chain joins TRBV10-3 to TRBJ2-3; the D gene is possibly TRBD2 (6 bases). CDR3 size: 15 residues. Germline lookup yields CDR1 ENHRY and CDR2 SYGVKD. Trimming cost V 0 bases and J 2 bases, with 9 bases left between them. CDR3 coding DNA: TGTGCCATCAGTGAGTCGAGGGGACTCACAGATACGCAGTATTTT. Protein product: CAISESRGLTDTQYF.

This clonotype has a handful of counts. This sequence joins TRBV2 and TRBJ1-1, with a possible D match to TRBD1 (6 bases). The CDR3 consists of 14 residues. Germline V lookup: CDR1 SNHLY, CDR2 FYNNEI. V was shortened by 4 bases and J by 1 base, with 10 bases between the two germline ends. CDR3 region: CASSAGGRNTEAFF. The CDR3 region has the DNA TGTGCCAGCAGTGCGGGGGGGCGGAACACTGAAGCTTTCTTT.

The chain uses TRBV28 and TRBJ1-2, with D possibly matching TRBD1 (5 bases). Trimming removed 10 bases at V and 5 bases at J, with 11 bases between. Germline V gene data show CDR1 as MDHEN and CDR2 as SYDVKM. CDR3 size: 11 residues. The CDR3 DNA sequence: TGTGCCATGGGGGGGAGGTATGGCTACACCTTC. This encodes CAMGGRYGYTF.

The chain has TRBV12-3 or TRBV12-4 and TRBJ1-2, with TRBD1 as a possible D gene (5 bases). Trimming removed 4 bases at V and 4 bases at J, with 10 bases between. This CDR3 spans 13 amino acids. In nucleotides, the CDR3 is TGTGCCAGCAGTTCCGGACATGTCTATGGCTACACCTTC. It is translated as CASSSGHVYGYTF.

The gene calls are TRBV5-6 and TRBJ2-5, with no clear D. Germline CDR1 and CDR2: SGHDT and YYEEEE. V was cut by 0 bases and J by 7 bases, with 4 bases left in between. This CDR3 comprises 11 residues. CDR3 sequence: CASSLGRTQYF. As DNA, the CDR3 is TGTGCCAGCAGCTTGGGGAGGACCCAGTACTTC.

This clonotype was counted a single time. This chain links TRBV2 with TRBJ2-7; 8 bases align to TRBD1. With V trimmed by 7 bases and J by 3 bases, 5 bases remained unmatched. The CDR3 runs 13 residues. CDR1 is SNHLY, CDR2 FYNNEI, per germline. CDR3 in DNA: TGTGCCAGCACAGACAGGGGAGGCTACGAGCAGTACTTC. Residues: CASTDRGGYEQYF.

This chain connects TRBV29-1 to TRBJ2-6; 12 bases agree with TRBD1. The CDR3 sequence is 20 residues long. The V segment lost 0 bases and the J segment 3 bases; nucleotides outside the gene matches: 12. CDR1 and CDR2 (germline): SQVTM, ANQGSEA. CDR3 sequence reads: CSVEDSNTGTGGFGANVLTF. The CDR3 DNA reads as TGCAGCGTTGAAGATTCCAACACCGGGACAGGGGGCTTTGGGGCCAACGTCCTGACTTTC.

This clonotype has more than one count but fewer than ten. The chain carries TRBV11-2 and TRBJ1-2, with unresolved D. Germline lookup yields CDR1 SGHAT and CDR2 FQNNGV. Trimming shortened V by 1 base and J by 0 bases, and 6 bases separated the two germline ends. CDR3 size: 14 residues. Written as DNA, the CDR3 is TGTGCCAGCAGCTTAGCCGGAACTAACTATGGCTACACCTTC. Its protein is CASSLAGTNYGYTF.

This clonotype was counted between two and nine times. This chain joins TRBV3-1 and TRBJ2-4; weak D call: TRBD2 (5 bases). The J call may be incorrect, as the DNA end agrees better with TRBJ2-7. The CDR3 contains 14 residues. Germline CDR1 reads LGHDT; CDR2 reads YNNKEL (reference sequence). For the CDR3, the DNA is TGTGCCAGCAGCCCAGCGGCGGGCTCCTACGAGCAGTACTTC. Encoded protein: CASSPAAGSYEQYF.

The chain is built from TRBV5-1 and TRBJ1-1, with 7 bases fitting TRBD1. The V segment lost 4 bases and the J segment 2 bases; nucleotides outside the gene matches: 8. Germline loops: CDR1 SGHRS, CDR2 YFSETQ. The CDR3 covers 15 residues. The CDR3 DNA is TGCGCCAGCAGCGTAACGGGACAGCCAAACACTGAAGCTTTCTTT. Protein product: CASSVTGQPNTEAFF.

The V call is TRBV11-2, the J call TRBJ2-5, with 11 nucleotides matching TRBD1. The CDR3 is 18 residues long. V was clipped by 6 bases and J by 2 bases; unmatched bases: 14. Germline loops: CDR1 SGHAT, CDR2 FQNNGV. The CDR3 DNA is TGTGCCAGCAGTTTGGGACAGGGGGTGGACGGGGTACAAGAGACCCAGTACTTC. It specifies CASSLGQGVDGVQETQYF. Supplemented by reference TRBV11-2 and TRBJ2-5, the full variable domain reads EAGVAQSPRYKIIEKRQSVAFWCNPISGHATLYWYQQILGQGPKLLIQFQNNGVVDDSQLPKDRFSAERLKGVDSTLKIQPAKLEDSAVYLCASSLGQGVDGVQETQYFGPGTRLLVL.

The table lists this clonotype with a few counts. The gene calls are TRBV25-1 and TRBJ1-6; possible D gene TRBD1, 6 bases. Germline CDR1 MGHDK, CDR2 SYGVNS. The CDR3 has 16 residues. Trimming removed 3 bases from V and 2 bases from J, with 11 bases in between. CDR3 amino acids: CASSDQGSPYNSPLHF. The CDR3 DNA follows: TGTGCCAGCAGTGACCAGGGGAGCCCCTATAATTCACCCCTCCACTTT. Full variable domain (rest looked up from reference TRBV25-1 and TRBJ1-6): EADIYQTPRYLVIGTGKKITLECSQTMGHDKMYWYQQDPGMELHLIHYSYGVNSTEKGDLSSESTVSRIRTEHFPLTLESARPSHTSQYLCASSDQGSPYNSPLHFGNGTRLTVT.